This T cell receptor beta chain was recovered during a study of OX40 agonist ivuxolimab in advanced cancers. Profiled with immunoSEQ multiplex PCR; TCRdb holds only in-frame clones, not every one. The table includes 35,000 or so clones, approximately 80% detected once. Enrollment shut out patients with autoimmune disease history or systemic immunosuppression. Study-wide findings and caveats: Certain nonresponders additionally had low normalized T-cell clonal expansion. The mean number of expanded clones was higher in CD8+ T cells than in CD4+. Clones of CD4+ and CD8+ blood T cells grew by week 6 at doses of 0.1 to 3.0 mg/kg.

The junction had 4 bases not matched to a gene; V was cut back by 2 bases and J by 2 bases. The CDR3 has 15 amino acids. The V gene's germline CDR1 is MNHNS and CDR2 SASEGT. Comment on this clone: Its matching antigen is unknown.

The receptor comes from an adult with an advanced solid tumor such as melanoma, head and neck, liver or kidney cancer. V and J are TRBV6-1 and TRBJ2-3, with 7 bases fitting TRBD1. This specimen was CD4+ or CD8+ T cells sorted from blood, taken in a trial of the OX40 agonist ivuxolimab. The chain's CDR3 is CASSESGQFTDTQYF. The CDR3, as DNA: TGTGCCAGCAGTGAATCGGGACAGTTCACAGATACGCAGTATTTT.